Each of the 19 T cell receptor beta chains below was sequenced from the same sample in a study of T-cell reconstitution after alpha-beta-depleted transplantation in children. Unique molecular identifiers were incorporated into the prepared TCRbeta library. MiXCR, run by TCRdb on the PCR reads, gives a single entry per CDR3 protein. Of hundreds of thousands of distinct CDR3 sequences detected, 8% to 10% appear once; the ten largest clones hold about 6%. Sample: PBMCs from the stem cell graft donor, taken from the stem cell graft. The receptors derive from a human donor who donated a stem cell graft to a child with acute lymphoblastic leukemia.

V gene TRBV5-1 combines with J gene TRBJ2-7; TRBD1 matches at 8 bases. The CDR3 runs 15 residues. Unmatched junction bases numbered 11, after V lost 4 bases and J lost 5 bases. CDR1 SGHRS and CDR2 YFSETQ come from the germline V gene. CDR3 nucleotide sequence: TGCGCCAGCAGCCCGGGACAGGCTACCTACAACGAGCAGTACTTC. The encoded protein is CASSPGQATYNEQYF.

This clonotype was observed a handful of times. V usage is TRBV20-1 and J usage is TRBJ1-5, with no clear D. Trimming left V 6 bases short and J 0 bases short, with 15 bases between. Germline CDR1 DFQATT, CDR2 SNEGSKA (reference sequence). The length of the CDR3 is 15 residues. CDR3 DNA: TGCAGTGCCGAGTCCGACCGGCTTAGCAATCAGCCCCAGCATTTT. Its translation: CSAESDRLSNQPQHF.

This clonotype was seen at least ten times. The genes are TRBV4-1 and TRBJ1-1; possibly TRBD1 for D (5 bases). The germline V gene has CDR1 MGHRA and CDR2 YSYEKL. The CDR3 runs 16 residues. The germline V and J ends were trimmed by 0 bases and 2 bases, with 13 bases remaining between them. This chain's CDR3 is CASSQDGARTNTEAFF. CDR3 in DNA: TGCGCCAGCAGCCAAGATGGAGCAAGGACAAACACTGAAGCTTTCTTT.

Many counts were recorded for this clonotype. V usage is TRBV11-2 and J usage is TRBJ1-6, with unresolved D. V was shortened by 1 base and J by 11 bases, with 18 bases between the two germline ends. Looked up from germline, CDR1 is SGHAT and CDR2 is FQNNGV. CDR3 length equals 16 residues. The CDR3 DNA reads TGTGCCAGCAGCTTAGTACCGGGCAGAAGATATGCACCCCTCCACTTT. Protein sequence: CASSLVPGRRYAPLHF.

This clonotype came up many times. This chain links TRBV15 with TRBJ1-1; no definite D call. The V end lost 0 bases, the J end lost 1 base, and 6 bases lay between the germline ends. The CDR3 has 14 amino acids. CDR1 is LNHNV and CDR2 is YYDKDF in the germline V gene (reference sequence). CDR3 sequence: CATSRDRRNTEAFF. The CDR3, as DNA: TGTGCCACCAGCAGAGATCGTAGGAACACTGAAGCTTTCTTT.

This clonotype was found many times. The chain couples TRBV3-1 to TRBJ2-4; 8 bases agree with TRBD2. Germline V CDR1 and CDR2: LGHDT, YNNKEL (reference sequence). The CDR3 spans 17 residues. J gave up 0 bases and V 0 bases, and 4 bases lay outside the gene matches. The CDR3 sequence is CASSQDRGGLAKNIQYF. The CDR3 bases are TGTGCCAGCAGCCAAGATCGGGGGGGATTAGCCAAAAACATTCAGTACTTC.

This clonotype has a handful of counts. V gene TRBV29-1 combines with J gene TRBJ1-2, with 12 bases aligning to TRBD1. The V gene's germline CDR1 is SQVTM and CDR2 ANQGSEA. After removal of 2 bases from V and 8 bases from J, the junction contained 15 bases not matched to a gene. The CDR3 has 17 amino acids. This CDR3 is CSVERAGQGALFRGYTF. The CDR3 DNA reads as TGCAGCGTTGAACGGGCGGGACAGGGGGCGCTTTTTAGGGGCTACACCTTC. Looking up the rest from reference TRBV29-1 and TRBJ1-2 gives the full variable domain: SAVISQKPSRDICQRGTSLTIQCQVDSQVTMMFWYRQQPGQSLTLIATANQGSEATYESGFVIDKFPISRPNLTFSTLTVSNMSPEDSSIYLCSVERAGQGALFRGYTFGSGTRLTVV.

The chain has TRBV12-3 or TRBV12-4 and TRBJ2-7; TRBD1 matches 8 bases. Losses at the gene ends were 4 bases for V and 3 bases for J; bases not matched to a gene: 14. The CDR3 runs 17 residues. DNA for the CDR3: TGTGCCAGCAGTTCTGGTTCCCGGGGGACAGGCTACTACGAGCAGTACTTC. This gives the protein CASSSGSRGTGYYEQYF.

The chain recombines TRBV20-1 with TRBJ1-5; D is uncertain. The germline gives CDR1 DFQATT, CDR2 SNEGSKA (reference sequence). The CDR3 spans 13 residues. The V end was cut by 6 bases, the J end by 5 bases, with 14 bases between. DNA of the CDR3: TGCAGTGCCCAAGAAGGAAGTGATCAGCCCCAGCATTTT. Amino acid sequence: CSAQEGSDQPQHF.

The CDR3 DNA sequence: TGTGCCAGCAGTCAGCAGACAGATAATCAGCCCCAGCATTTT. The encoded protein is CASSQQTDNQPQHF. V and J are TRBV12-3 or TRBV12-4 and TRBJ1-5; tentative D call: TRBD1 (5 bases). The germline V and J ends were trimmed by 5 bases and 4 bases, with 12 bases remaining between them. CDR3 length: 14 residues.

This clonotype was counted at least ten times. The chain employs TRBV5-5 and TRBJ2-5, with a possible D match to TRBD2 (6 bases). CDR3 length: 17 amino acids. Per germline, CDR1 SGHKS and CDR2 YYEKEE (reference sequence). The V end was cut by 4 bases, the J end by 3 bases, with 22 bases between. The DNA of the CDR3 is TGTGCCAGCAGCCCAACGCCGGGGGATAGGTTGAAAGAGACCCAGTACTTC. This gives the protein CASSPTPGDRLKETQYF.

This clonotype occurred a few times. DNA of the CDR3: TGCAGCGCAGTAGGACAGGGTTACAATGAGCAGTTCTTC. Protein sequence: CSAVGQGYNEQFF. The V gene is TRBV29-1, the J gene TRBJ2-1, with 8 bases identical to TRBD1. This CDR3 spans 13 amino acids. Germline values: CDR1 SQVTM, CDR2 ANQGSEA. V gave up 7 bases and J gave up 4 bases; unmatched junction bases: 6.

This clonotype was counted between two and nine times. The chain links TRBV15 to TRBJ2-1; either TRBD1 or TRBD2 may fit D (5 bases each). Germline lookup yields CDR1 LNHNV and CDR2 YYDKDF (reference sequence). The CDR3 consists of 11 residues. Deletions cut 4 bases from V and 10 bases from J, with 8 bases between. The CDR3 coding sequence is TGTGCCACCAGCATATGGGACGAGCAGTTCTTC. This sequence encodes CATSIWDEQFF.

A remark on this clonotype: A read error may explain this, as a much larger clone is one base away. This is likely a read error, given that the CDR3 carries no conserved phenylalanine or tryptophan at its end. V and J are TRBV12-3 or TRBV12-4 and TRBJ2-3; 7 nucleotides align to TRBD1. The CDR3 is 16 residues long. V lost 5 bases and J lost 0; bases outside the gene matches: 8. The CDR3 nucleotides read TGTGCCAGCAGTCCCCCGGACAGGAGAAGCACAGATACGCAGTATTCT. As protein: CASSPPDRRSTDTQYS.

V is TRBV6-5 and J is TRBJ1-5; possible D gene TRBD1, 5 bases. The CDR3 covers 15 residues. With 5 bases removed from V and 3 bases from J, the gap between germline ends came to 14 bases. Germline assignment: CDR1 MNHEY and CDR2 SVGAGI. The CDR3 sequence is CASSRFRDSNQPQHF. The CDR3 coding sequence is TGTGCCAGCAGTCGATTCCGGGACTCCAATCAGCCCCAGCATTTT.

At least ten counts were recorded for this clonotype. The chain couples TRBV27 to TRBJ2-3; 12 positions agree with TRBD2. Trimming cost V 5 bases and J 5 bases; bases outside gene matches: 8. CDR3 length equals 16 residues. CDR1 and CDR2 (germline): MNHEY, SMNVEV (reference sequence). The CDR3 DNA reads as TGTGCCAGCAGTACCCGACTAGCGGGGGCGATAGATACGCAGTATTTT. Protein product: CASSTRLAGAIDTQYF.

The DNA of the CDR3 is TGTGCCAGCAGCGACTTTCGGAGCACAGATACGCAGTATTTT. It codes for CASSDFRSTDTQYF. The chain recombines TRBV7-9 with TRBJ2-3, with unresolved D. Between the trimmed V and J ends, which lost 5 bases and 0 bases, there was a span of 9 bases. Germline assignment: CDR1 SEHNR and CDR2 FQNEAQ (reference sequence). The length of the CDR3 is 14 residues. Complete variable domain (other parts from reference TRBV7-9 and TRBJ2-3): DTGVSQNPRHKITKRGQNVTFRCDPISEHNRLYWYRQTLGQGPEFLTYFQNEAQLEKSRLLSDRFSAERPKGSFSTLEIQRTEQGDSAMYLCASSDFRSTDTQYFGPGTRLTVL.

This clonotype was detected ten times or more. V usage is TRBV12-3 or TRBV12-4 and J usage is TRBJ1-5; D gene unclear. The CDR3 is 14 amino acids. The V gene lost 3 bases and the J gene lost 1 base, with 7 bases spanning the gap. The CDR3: CASSLGRSNQPQHF. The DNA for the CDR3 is TGTGCCAGCAGTTTGGGCAGAAGCAATCAGCCCCAGCATTTT.

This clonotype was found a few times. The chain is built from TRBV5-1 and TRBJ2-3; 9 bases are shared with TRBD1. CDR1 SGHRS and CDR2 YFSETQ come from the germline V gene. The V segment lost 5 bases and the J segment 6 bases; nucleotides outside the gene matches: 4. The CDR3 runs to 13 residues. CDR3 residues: CASRETGGDTQYF. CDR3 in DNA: TGCGCCAGCAGAGAGACAGGGGGGGATACGCAGTATTTT.